The subject of this entry is one T cell receptor (beta chain). The data stem from a study of blood T cell repertoires in COVID-19. Study summary: COVID-19 samples, acute and convalescent, were from the United States, Italy and Spain.

Generated by immunoSEQ multiplex PCR, the TCRdb table keeps only in-frame clones and is missing some. The data show 240,000 or so clones, with more than 75% seen just once and 0.99% held by the top ten. The CDR3 runs to 17 residues. Germline V gives CDR1 SGHTA, CDR2 FQGNSA. V lost 2 bases, J lost 4 bases, and 17 bases lay in between. This clonotype was sampled from a woman aged 35 to 49 who had recovered from COVID-19. The chain has TRBV7-2 and TRBJ1-4, with D maybe TRBD1 (5 bases). The sequenced material came from peripheral blood. DNA for the CDR3: TGTGCCAGCAGCTTATCCTGGCGAGCGGGGCATAATGAAAAACTGTTTTTT. Translation: CASSLSWRAGHNEKLFF.